Sequencing of this TCR beta chain was carried out in a study of blood T cell repertoires in COVID-19. The overall study: The United States, Italy and Spain supplied acute and convalescent COVID-19 samples. PBMCs, B-cell-depleted T cells, or T cells provided the cDNA or gDNA that made up the material.

Germline V lookup: CDR1 SEHNR, CDR2 FQNEAQ (reference sequence). J gave up 5 bases and V 5 bases, and 8 bases lay outside the gene matches. The CDR3 is 16 amino acids. Participants spanned ages about 18 to 90 years and resided in 20 to 25 US areas. The repertoire was sequenced with immunoSEQ multiplex PCR; TCRdb's copy has only in-frame clones and lacks some. The table shows about 200,000 clones, with roughly 85% occurring only once. The sequenced material came from PBMCs or T cells enriched from blood (not recorded which). The sequence was collected from a woman in her thirties or forties with acute COVID-19. The chain uses TRBV7-9 and TRBJ2-3; TRBD1 matches 12 bases. CDR3: CASSPLGTGGGDTQYF. CDR3 DNA sequence: TGTGCCAGCAGCCCTCTTGGGACAGGGGGCGGAGATACGCAGTATTTT.